This T cell receptor beta chain was captured in a study of T cell repertoires in cytomegalovirus infection. Study overall: Public TCR beta signature analysis indicated the presence of both CMV infection and matching HLA type.

Looked up from germline, CDR1 is SNHLY and CDR2 is FYNNEI. CDR3 length equals 13 residues. V lost 3 bases, J lost 4 bases, and 1 base stayed unmatched. TCRdb recomputed calls from the reads with MiXCR, one row per CDR3 protein. The sample lists some 400,000 distinct CDR3 sequences, around 32% occurring once. Notes on this clonotype: The antigen is undetermined.

Study observations and caveats: CMV-specific TCR beta clonotypes restricted by HLA-C were the ones dominating the ex vivo response.

The receptor was isolated from a human donor in good health (CMV status not recorded). Some clones in this sample may be carry-over from other donors' samples. The sample taken for sequencing was PBMCs. This sequence joins TRBV2 and TRBJ2-5; 8 nucleotides agree with TRBD2. In DNA, the CDR3 is TGTGCCAGCAGTGACGGGGGGGGAGAGACCCAGTACTTC. Translation: CASSDGGGETQYF.